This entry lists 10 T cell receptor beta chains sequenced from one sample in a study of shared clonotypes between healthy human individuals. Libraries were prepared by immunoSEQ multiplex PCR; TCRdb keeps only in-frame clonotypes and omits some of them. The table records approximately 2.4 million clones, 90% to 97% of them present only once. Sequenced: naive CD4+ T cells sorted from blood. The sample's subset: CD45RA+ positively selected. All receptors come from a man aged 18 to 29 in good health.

In nucleotides, the CDR3 is TGTGCCAGCAGTCCTGGGACAGCTTATAATTCACCCCTCCACTTT. Translated: CASSPGTAYNSPLHF. V gene TRBV7-2 combines with J gene TRBJ1-6; 7 bases are shared with TRBD1. Trimming removed 6 bases from V and 4 bases from J; junction bases left unmatched: 6. This CDR3 has 15 residues. Germline lookup yields CDR1 SGHTA and CDR2 FQGNSA.

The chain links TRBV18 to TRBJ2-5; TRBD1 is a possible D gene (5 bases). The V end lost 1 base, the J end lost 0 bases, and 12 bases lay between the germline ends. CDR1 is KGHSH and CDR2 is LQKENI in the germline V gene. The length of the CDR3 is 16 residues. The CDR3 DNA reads TGTGCCAGCTCACCACGACTTGACAGCAACCAAGAGACCCAGTACTTC. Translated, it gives CASSPRLDSNQETQYF.

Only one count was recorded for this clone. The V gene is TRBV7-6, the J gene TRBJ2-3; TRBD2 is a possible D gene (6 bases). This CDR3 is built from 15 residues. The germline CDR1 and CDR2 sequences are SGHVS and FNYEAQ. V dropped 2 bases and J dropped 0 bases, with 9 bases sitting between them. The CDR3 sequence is CASSLWRGSTDTQYF. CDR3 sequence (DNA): TGTGCCAGCAGCTTATGGCGGGGAAGCACAGATACGCAGTATTTT.

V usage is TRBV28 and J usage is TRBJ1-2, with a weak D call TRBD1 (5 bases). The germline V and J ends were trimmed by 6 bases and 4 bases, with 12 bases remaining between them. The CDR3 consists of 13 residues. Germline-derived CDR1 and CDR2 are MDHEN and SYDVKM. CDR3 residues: CASRDSKLYGYTF. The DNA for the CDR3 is TGTGCCAGCAGAGACAGTAAGCTCTATGGCTACACCTTC.

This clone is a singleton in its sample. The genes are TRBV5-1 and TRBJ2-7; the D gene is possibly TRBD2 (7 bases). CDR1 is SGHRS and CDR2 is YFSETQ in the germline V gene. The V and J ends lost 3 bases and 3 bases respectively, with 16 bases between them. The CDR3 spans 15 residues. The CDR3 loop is CASSSGGGGRYEQYF. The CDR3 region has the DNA TGCGCCAGCAGCTCGGGAGGAGGGGGGCGCTACGAGCAGTACTTC.

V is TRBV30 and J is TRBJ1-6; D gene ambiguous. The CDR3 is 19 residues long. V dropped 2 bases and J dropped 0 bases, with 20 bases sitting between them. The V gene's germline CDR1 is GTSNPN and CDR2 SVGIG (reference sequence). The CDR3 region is CAWSFPLGRVGSYNSPLHF. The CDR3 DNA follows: TGTGCCTGGAGTTTCCCCCTCGGGAGGGTTGGCTCCTATAATTCACCCCTCCACTTT.

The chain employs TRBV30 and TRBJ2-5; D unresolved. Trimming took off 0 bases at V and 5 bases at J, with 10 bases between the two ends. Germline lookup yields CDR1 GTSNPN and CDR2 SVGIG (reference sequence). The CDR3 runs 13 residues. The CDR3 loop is CAWSVLSGETQYF. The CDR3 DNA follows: TGTGCCTGGAGTGTGCTGTCAGGCGAGACCCAGTACTTC.

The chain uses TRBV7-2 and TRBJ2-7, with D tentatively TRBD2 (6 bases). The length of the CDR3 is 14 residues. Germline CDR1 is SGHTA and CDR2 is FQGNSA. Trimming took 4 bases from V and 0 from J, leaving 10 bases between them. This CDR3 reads CASSSAGLSYEQYF. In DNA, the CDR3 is TGTGCCAGCAGCTCGGCGGGACTCTCCTACGAGCAGTACTTC.

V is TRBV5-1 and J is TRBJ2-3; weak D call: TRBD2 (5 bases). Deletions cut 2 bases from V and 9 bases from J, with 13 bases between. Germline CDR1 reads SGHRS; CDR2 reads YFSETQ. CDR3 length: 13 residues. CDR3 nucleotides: TGCGCCAGCAGCTTTAATCCCGGGGAGACGCAGTATTTT. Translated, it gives CASSFNPGETQYF.

CDR3 coding DNA: TGTGCCAGCACCAACAAACTAGCGGGAGGCCAAGAGACCCAGTACTTC. Residues: CASTNKLAGGQETQYF. This chain uses TRBV5-4 with TRBJ2-5; 12 bases fit TRBD2. Germline V gene data show CDR1 as SGHNT and CDR2 as YYREEE (reference sequence). J was trimmed by 1 base and V by 6 bases; bases with no gene match: 7. The CDR3 length is 16 residues.